Sequencing of this T cell receptor beta chain was carried out in a study of control samples from healthy donors and cancer patients. The CDR3 covers 14 residues. V lost 3 bases to trimming and J lost 0 bases, with 6 bases between them. CDR1 and CDR2 from the germline V gene are SGHTA and FQGNSA. Profiled with immunoSEQ multiplex PCR; TCRdb holds only in-frame clones, not every one. The sample lists approximately 170,000 clones, almost 90% occurring once. The receptor's source is a woman aged 45 to 65 in good health. The V call is TRBV7-2, the J call TRBJ1-5; D gene ambiguous. Sequenced sample: blood. In nucleotides, the CDR3 is TGTGCCAGCAGCTTTGGGTATAGCAATCAGCCCCAGCATTTT. It is translated as CASSFGYSNQPQHF.